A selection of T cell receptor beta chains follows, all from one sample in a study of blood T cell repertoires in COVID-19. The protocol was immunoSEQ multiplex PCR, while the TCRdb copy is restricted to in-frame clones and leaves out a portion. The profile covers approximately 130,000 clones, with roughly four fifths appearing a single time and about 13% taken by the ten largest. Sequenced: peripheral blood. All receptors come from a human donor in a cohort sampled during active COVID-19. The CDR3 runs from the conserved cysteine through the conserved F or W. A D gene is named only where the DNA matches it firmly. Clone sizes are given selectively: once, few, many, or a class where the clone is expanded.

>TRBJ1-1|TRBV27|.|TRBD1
CASSGYRGTEAFF
TGTGCCAGCAGTGGTTACAGGGGGACTGAAGCTTTCTTT
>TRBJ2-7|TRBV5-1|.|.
CASSSLQGHEQYF
TGCGCCAGCAGCTCCTTACAGGGCCACGAGCAGTACTTC
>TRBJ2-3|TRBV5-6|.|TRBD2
CASSRTSGGADTQYF
TGTGCCAGCAGCCGGACTAGCGGGGGCGCAGATACGCAGTATTTT
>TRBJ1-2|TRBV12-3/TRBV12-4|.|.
CASSFGGAHGYTF
TGTGCCAGCAGTTTCGGAGGGGCTCACGGCTACACCTTC
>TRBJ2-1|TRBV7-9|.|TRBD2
CASSSQTSGEWFF
TGTGCCAGCAGCTCCCAGACTAGCGGGGAGTGGTTCTTC
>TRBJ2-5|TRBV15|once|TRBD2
CATSRDPSGGGETQYF
TGTGCCACCAGCAGAGATCCTAGCGGGGGAGGGGAGACCCAGTACTTC
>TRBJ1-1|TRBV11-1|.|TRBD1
CASIKDRKNTEAFF
TGTGCCAGCATCAAGGACAGGAAGAACACTGAAGCTTTCTTT
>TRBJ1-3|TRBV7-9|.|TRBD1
CASSVQGARTGNTIYF
TGTGCCAGCAGCGTACAGGGGGCGCGAACTGGAAACACCATATATTTT
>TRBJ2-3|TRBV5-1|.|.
CASSTKQVPSTDTQYF
TGCGCCAGCAGCACCAAACAGGTACCCAGCACAGATACGCAGTATTTT
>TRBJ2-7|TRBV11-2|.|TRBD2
CASSLGAGAPYEQYF
TGTGCCAGCAGCTTAGGAGCGGGGGCTCCCTACGAGCAGTACTTC
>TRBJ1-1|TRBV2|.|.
CASSESGMNTEAFF
TGTGCCAGCAGTGAATCAGGGATGAACACTGAAGCTTTCTTT
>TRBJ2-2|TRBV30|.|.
CACRGRTHTGELFF
TGTGCCTGCAGGGGGAGGACTCACACCGGGGAGCTGTTTTTT
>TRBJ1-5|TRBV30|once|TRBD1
CAWSPDRGLLTSNQPQHF
TGTGCCTGGAGCCCGGACAGGGGGCTTTTAACAAGCAATCAGCCCCAGCATTTT
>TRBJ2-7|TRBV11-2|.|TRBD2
CASSHEAGGEQYF
TGTGCCAGCAGCCACGAAGCGGGAGGCGAGCAGTACTTC
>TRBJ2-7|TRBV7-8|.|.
CASSKRGGIPYEQYF
TGTGCCAGCAGCAAAAGGGGGGGTATCCCCTACGAGCAGTACTTC
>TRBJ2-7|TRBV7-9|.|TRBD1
CASSLGGDRGTYEQYF
TGTGCCAGCAGCTTGGGGGGGGACAGGGGTACCTACGAGCAGTACTTC
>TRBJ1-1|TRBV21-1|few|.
CASSTGTGVNTEAFF
TGTGCCAGCAGCACCGGGACAGGAGTGAACACTGAAGCTTTCTTT
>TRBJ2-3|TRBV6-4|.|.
CASSETGGTDTQYF
TGTGCCAGCAGTGAAACGGGGGGCACAGATACGCAGTATTTT
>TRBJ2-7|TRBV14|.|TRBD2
CASSQTGGGLVEQYF
TGTGCCAGCAGCCAAACGGGAGGGGGACTGGTCGAGCAGTACTTC
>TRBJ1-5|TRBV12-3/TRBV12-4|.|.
CASSLDSDQPQHF
TGTGCCAGCAGTCTCGACAGTGATCAGCCCCAGCATTTT
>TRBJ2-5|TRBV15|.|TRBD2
CATSKAAGGHQETQYF
TGTGCCACCAGCAAGGCAGCGGGGGGTCACCAAGAGACCCAGTACTTC
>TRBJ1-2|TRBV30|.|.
CAWSVTGVWNGYTF
TGTGCCTGGAGTGTTACCGGGGTGTGGAATGGCTACACCTTC
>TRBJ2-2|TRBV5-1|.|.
CASSLGRGPSNTGELFF
TGCGCCAGCAGCTTGGGGCGGGGGCCCTCGAACACCGGGGAGCTGTTTTTT
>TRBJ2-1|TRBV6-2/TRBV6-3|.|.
CASSYSAGGNNEQFF
TGTGCCAGCAGTTACTCGGCGGGCGGGAACAATGAGCAGTTCTTC